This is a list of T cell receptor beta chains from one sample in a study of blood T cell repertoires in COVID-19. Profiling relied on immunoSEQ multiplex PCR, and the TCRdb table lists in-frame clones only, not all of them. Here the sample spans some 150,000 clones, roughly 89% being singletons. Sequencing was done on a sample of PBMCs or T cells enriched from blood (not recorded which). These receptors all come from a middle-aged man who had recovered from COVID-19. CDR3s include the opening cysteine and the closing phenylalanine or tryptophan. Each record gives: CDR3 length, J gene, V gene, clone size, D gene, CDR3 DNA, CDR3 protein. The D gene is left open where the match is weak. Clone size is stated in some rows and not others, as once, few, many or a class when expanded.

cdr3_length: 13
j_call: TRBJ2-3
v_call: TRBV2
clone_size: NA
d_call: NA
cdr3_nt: TGTGCCAGCAACAAATTTCCCCCAGATACGCAGTATTTT
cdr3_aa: CASNKFPPDTQYF

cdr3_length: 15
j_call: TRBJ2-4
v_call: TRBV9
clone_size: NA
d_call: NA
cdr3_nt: TGTGCCAGCAGCGTCCGGGCAGGGCCCAAAAACATTCAGTACTTC
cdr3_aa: CASSVRAGPKNIQYF

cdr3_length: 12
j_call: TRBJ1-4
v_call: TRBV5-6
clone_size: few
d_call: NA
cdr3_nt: TGTGCCACACAGGGAAAAAATGAAAAACTGTTTTTT
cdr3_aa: CATQGKNEKLFF

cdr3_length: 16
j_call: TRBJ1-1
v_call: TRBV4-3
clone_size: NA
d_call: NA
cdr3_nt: TGCGCCAGCAGCCAAGGGGCCGGGGAGGAGAACACTGAAGCTTTCTTT
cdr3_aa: CASSQGAGEENTEAFF

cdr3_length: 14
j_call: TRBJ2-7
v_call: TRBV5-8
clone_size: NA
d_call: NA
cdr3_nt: TGTGCCAGCAGCAAAGGACAGACTCTAGACGAGCAGTACTTC
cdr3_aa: CASSKGQTLDEQYF

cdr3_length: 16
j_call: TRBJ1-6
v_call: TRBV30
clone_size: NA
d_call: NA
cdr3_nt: TGTGCCTGGACCGTCACCCGGGGATCGGATAATTCACCCCTCCACTTT
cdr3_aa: CAWTVTRGSDNSPLHF

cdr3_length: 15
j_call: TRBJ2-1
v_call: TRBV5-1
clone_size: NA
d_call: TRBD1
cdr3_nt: TGCGCCAGCAGCAACAGGGGGCTTGGCTACAATGAGCAGTTCTTC
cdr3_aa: CASSNRGLGYNEQFF

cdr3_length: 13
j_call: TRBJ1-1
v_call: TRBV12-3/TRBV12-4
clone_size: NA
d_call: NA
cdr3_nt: TGTGCCAGCAGTTTAGGCAGGAACACTGAAGCTTTCTTT
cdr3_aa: CASSLGRNTEAFF

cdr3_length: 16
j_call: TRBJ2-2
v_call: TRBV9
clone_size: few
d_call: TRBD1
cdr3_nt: TGTGCCAGCAGCCCTTGGACAGGGGGGAACACCGGGGAGCTGTTTTTT
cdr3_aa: CASSPWTGGNTGELFF

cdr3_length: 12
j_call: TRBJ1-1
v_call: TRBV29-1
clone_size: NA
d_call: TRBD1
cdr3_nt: TGCAGCGCTGGGACAGGGAACACTGAAGCTTTCTTT
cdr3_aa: CSAGTGNTEAFF

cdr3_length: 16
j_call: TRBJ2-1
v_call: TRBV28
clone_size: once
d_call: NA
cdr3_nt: TGTGCCAGCAGTTTCCTCGGGGAGTCGAAGGGCGATGAGCAGTTCTTC
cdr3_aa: CASSFLGESKGDEQFF

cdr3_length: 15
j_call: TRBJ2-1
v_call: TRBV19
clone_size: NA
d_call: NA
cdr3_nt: TGTGCCAGTACCACTGCCGGGACTCGGGACAATGAGCAGTTCTTC
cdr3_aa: CASTTAGTRDNEQFF

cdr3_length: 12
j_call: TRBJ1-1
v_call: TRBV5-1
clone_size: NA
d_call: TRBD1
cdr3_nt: TGCGCCAGCAGCTTGGGGGACAGAGAAGCTTTCTTT
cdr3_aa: CASSLGDREAFF

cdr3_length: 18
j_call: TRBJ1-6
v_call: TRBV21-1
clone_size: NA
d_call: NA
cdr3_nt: TGTGCCAGCAGCAACTACAGGGGGCGTACCCCCTATAATTCACCCCTCCACTTT
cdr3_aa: CASSNYRGRTPYNSPLHF

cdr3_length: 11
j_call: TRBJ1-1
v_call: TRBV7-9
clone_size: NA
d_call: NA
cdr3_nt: TGTGCCAGCCGAGAGGGCACTGAAGCTTTCTTT
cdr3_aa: CASREGTEAFF

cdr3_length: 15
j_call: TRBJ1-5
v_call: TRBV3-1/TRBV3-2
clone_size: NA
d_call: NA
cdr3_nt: TGTGCCAGCAGCCAAGCGGACAGAGCCCAGGCGCCCCAGCATTTT
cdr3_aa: CASSQADRAQAPQHF

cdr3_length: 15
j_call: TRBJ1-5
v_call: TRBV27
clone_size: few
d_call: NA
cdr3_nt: TGTGCCAGCAGTGAGACAGGTTATAGCAATCAGCCCCAGCATTTT
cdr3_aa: CASSETGYSNQPQHF

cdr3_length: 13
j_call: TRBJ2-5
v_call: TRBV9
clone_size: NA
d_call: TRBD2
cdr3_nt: TGTGCCAGCAGTGTACTAGCGCAAGAGACCCAGTACTTC
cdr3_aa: CASSVLAQETQYF

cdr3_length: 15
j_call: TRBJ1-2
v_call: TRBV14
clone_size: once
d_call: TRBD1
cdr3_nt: TGTGCCAGCAGCCCTGAGACAGGGGGCGCCTATGGCTACACCTTC
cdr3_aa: CASSPETGGAYGYTF

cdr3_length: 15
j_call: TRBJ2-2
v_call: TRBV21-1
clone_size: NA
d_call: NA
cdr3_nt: TGTGCCAGCAGCAAAGGGCCCAGGGACACCGGGGAGCTGTTTTTT
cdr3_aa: CASSKGPRDTGELFF

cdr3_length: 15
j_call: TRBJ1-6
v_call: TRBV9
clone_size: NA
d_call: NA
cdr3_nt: TGTGCCAGCAGCGTAGCGCCTGGGAGGAATTCACCCCTCCACTTT
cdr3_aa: CASSVAPGRNSPLHF

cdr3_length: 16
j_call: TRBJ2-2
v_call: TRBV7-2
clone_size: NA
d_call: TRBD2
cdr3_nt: TGTGCCACACGACTAGCGGGAGTCGGTAACACCGGGGAGCTGTTTTTT
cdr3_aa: CATRLAGVGNTGELFF

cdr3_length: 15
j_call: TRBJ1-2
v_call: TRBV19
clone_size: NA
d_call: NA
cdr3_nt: TGTGCCAGTAGCGTTTCGGGAACCAAGAACTATGGCTACACCTTC
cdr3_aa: CASSVSGTKNYGYTF

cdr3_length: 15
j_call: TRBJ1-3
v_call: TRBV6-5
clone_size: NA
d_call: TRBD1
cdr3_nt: TGTGCCAGCCGCTCAGGGGGCAGCTCTGGAAACACCATATATTTT
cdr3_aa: CASRSGGSSGNTIYF

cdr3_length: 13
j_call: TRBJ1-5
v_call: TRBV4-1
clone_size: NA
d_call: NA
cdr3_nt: TGCGCCAGCAGCCAAGTGCGGGATCAGCCCCAGCATTTT
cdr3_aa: CASSQVRDQPQHF

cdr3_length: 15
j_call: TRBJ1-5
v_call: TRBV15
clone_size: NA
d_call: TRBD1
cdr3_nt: TGTGCCACCAGCAGAGGGGACAGGGGAGTCCAGCCCCAGCATTTT
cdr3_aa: CATSRGDRGVQPQHF

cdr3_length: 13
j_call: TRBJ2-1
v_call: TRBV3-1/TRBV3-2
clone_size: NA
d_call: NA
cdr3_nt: TGTGCCAGCAGCCAAGGGGACTTCAATGAGCAGTTCTTC
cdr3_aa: CASSQGDFNEQFF

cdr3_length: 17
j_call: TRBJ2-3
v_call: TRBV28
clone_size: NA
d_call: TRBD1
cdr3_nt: TGTGCCAGCAGTTTAATAAGGCCTGAGGGGGCCCCAGATACGCAGTATTTT
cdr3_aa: CASSLIRPEGAPDTQYF

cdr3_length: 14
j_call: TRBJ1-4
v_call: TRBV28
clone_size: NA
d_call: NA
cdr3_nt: TGTGCCAGCAGTTCCCCCCTTGTCAGGGAAAAACTGTTTTTT
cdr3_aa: CASSSPLVREKLFF

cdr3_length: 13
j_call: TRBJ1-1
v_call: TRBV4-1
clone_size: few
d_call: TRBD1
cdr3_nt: TGCGCCAGCAGCCGAACAGGGGACACTGAAGCTTTCTTT
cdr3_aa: CASSRTGDTEAFF

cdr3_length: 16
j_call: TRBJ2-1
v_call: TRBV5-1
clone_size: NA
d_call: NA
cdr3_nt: TGCGCCAGCAGCCCCAGACAGGGTGGGGGGTTCGATGAGCAGTTCTTC
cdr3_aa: CASSPRQGGGFDEQFF

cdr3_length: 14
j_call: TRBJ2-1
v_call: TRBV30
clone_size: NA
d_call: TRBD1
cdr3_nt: TGTGCCTGGGGGCCAGGGGGCGTTTGGAATGAGCAGTTCTTC
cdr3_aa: CAWGPGGVWNEQFF

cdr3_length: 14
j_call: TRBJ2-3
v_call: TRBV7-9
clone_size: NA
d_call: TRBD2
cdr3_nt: TGTGCCAGCAGCTTCCTAGCGGGCACAGATACGCAGTATTTT
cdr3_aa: CASSFLAGTDTQYF